The 15 T cell receptor beta chains listed next were all sequenced from one sample in a study of shared clonotypes between healthy human individuals (dated by TCRdb to 2020 to 2021). Library preparation was by the immunoSEQ multiplex PCR assay. The immuneACCESS repertoire file appears here via TCRdb, limited to in-frame rearrangements. These files lack a portion of the clones; in checked studies, under half of the deficit traces to unresolved V genes, and the cause of the others is not known. The sample records millions of clones, roughly 96% of which are singletons. The ten largest clonotypes hold under 0.15% of the sample. Specimen: naive CD4+ T cells sorted from blood. In the paper's terms, the cell subset or site label means: CD45RA+ positively selected. All receptors come from a man between 18 and 29 years old in good health.

This chain uses TRBV11-2 with TRBJ1-6; TRBD1 is a possible D gene (6 bases). Germline V gene lookup returns CDR1 SGHAT and CDR2 FQNNGV. The length of the CDR3 is 15 residues. V was trimmed by 0 bases and J by 7 bases, leaving 10 bases between them. CDR3 region: CASSLERGINSPLHF. The DNA for the CDR3 is TGTGCCAGCAGCTTAGAAAGGGGGATCAATTCACCCCTCCACTTT.

For this clone: The sample contains more than one DNA sequence encoding this CDR3. The chain combines TRBV5-1 with TRBJ1-1; 8 nucleotides match TRBD1. V lost 3 bases and J lost 2; bases outside the gene matches: 3. The CDR3 covers 14 residues. The germline CDR1 and CDR2 sequences are SGHRS and YFSETQ. The CDR3 region has the DNA TGCGCCAGCAGCTCGGGACAGGTCAACACTGAAGCTTTCTTT. Protein product: CASSSGQVNTEAFF.

The chain couples TRBV5-6 to TRBJ2-5; D may be TRBD1 (6 bases). This CDR3 is built from 14 residues. Germline assignment: CDR1 SGHDT and CDR2 YYEEEE. Deletions cut 3 bases from V and 0 bases from J, with 9 bases between. The CDR3 loop is CASSYRAYQETQYF. In DNA form, the CDR3 reads TGTGCCAGCAGCTACAGGGCGTACCAAGAGACCCAGTACTTC.

The V and J genes are TRBV10-3 and TRBJ1-1, with 8 bases that match TRBD1. CDR3 length: 16 amino acids. V lost 0 bases, J lost 5 bases, and 8 bases stayed unmatched. Germline lookup yields CDR1 ENHRY and CDR2 SYGVKD. The CDR3 coding sequence is TGTGCCATCAGTGAGTCGAGTGGACAGGGCTCAACTGAAGCTTTCTTT. The encoded protein is CAISESSGQGSTEAFF.

The rearrangement joins TRBV11-3 to TRBJ2-3; the D call may be TRBD1 or TRBD2 (5 bases each). Germline CDR1 and CDR2: SGHNT and YENEEA. V was trimmed by 5 bases and J by 7 bases, leaving 10 bases between them. The CDR3 sequence is 12 residues long. The CDR3 coding sequence is TGTGCCAGCAGCCGAGGGGAGAATACGCAGTATTTT. This sequence encodes CASSRGENTQYF.

J is TRBJ1-2 and V is TRBV9; TRBD1 aligns across 9 bases. CDR1 is SGDLS and CDR2 is YYNGEE in the germline V gene. This CDR3 is built from 16 residues. J was trimmed by 5 bases and V by 3 bases; bases with no gene match: 11. CDR3 in DNA: TGTGCCAGCAGCGCGACAGGGGGAACAGGGGATTATGGCTACACCTTC. Translation: CASSATGGTGDYGYTF.

The V gene is TRBV5-6, the J gene TRBJ2-1, with D unclear. CDR1 and CDR2 from the germline V gene are SGHDT and YYEEEE. This CDR3 comprises 14 residues. Trimming stripped 4 bases from V and 6 bases from J, with 14 bases between. In nucleotides, the CDR3 is TGTGCCAGCAGCCGACCGTTAGTACTCAATGAGCAGTTCTTC. It codes for CASSRPLVLNEQFF.

The chain recombines TRBV5-1 with TRBJ2-7, with D perhaps matching TRBD1 or TRBD2 (5 bases each). Germline loops: CDR1 SGHRS, CDR2 YFSETQ. CDR3 size: 15 residues. Trimming removed 4 bases from V and 6 bases from J, with 20 bases in between. The CDR3 reads CASSQVSGTTTEQYF. The CDR3 region has the DNA TGCGCCAGCAGCCAAGTGTCCGGGACGACCACCGAGCAGTACTTC. Full variable domain (remainder filled in from reference TRBV5-1 and TRBJ2-7): KAGVTQTPRYLIKTRGQQVTLSCSPISGHRSVSWYQQTPGQGLQFLFEYFSETQRNKGNFPGRFSGRQFSNSRSEMNVSTLELGDSALYLCASSQVSGTTTEQYFGPGTRLTVT.

This chain joins TRBV4-1 and TRBJ1-3; 9 nucleotides match TRBD1. Germline loops: CDR1 MGHRA, CDR2 YSYEKL. This CDR3 region has 14 residues. J was trimmed by 4 bases and V by 4 bases; bases with no gene match: 2. The CDR3 region is CASSRTGVGNTIYF. CDR3 sequence (DNA): TGCGCCAGCAGCCGGACAGGGGTCGGAAACACCATATATTTT.

The V call is TRBV27, the J call TRBJ1-5; 7 nucleotides line up with TRBD1. V trimming: 3 bases; J trimming: 10 bases; junction bases outside the gene matches: 9. The CDR3 runs to 14 residues. CDR1 and CDR2 (germline): MNHEY, SMNVEV (reference sequence). The CDR3 bases are TGTGCCAGCAGTTTTGAGACAGGGCGAGGCCCCCAGCATTTT. It encodes CASSFETGRGPQHF.

V gene TRBV10-3 combines with J gene TRBJ1-2; TRBD1 is a possible D gene (5 bases). Germline assignment: CDR1 ENHRY and CDR2 SYGVKD. V was clipped by 0 bases and J by 6 bases, with 14 bases between them. CDR3 length: 15 amino acids. This CDR3 reads CAISESWEGYDGYTF. The CDR3 DNA follows: TGTGCCATCAGTGAGTCGTGGGAGGGGTACGATGGCTACACCTTC.

This rearrangement joins TRBV5-1 to TRBJ1-1; 9 bases are a match to TRBD1. There are 13 residues in the CDR3. Germline V gene sequence: CDR1 SGHRS, CDR2 YFSETQ. J gave up 4 bases and V 4 bases, and 2 bases lay outside the gene matches. The CDR3 here is CASSTTGGTEAFF. The DNA of the CDR3 is TGCGCCAGCAGCACGACAGGGGGCACTGAAGCTTTCTTT.

The chain links TRBV18 to TRBJ2-2; no firm D call. This CDR3 is built from 15 residues. Germline-derived CDR1 and CDR2 are KGHSH and LQKENI. The V gene lost 2 bases and the J gene lost 4 bases, with 11 bases spanning the gap. CDR3 DNA sequence: TGTGCCAGCTCACCAGCCAGGTCGGGCACCGGGGAGCTGTTTTTT. Its translation is CASSPARSGTGELFF.

The chain employs TRBV29-1 and TRBJ1-2; 9 nucleotides line up with TRBD1. Trimming cost V 4 bases and J 5 bases; bases outside gene matches: 8. The CDR3 sequence is 14 residues long. Germline CDR1 SQVTM, CDR2 ANQGSEA. CDR3 bases: TGCAGCGTTGTTTATCGTGGGACAGGGTATGGCTACACCTTC. Its protein product is CSVVYRGTGYGYTF.

The V and J genes are TRBV5-1 and TRBJ2-1; D not resolved. The CDR3 spans 13 residues. CDR1 is SGHRS, CDR2 YFSETQ, per germline. Trimming removed 0 bases at V and 12 bases at J, with 13 bases between. The CDR3 region has the DNA TGCGCCAGCAGCTTGGAAGGTTTCACCACGCAGTTCTTC. Protein product: CASSLEGFTTQFF.